This T cell receptor beta chain comes out of a study of blood T cell repertoires in COVID-19. Overall study: Italy, Spain and the United States were the sources of the convalescent and acute COVID-19 samples. Sample material is recorded as cDNA or gDNA derived from T cells, B-cell-depleted T cells, or PBMCs.

In the source study's methods: The assay estimated nucleated cells by amplifying reference gene primers. Using immunoSEQ multiplex PCR, the repertoire was profiled, and TCRdb retains in-frame clones only, with some absent. D and trimming come from the DNA, and the V and J calls and clone size come from that table. The sample holds roughly 87,000 clones; approximately 71% are singletons and the top ten take around 4.5%. V was pared by 0 bases and J by 10 bases, with 4 bases of the junction left unmatched. Germline V gives CDR1 SEHNR, CDR2 FQNEAQ (reference sequence). This CDR3 is built from 15 residues.

The TCR comes from a woman between 45 and 60 years old with acute or convalescent COVID-19. V is TRBV7-9 and J is TRBJ1-5, with 12 bases that match TRBD1. Specimen: peripheral blood. CDR3: CASSLAGTGGGPQHF. The CDR3 DNA reads TGTGCCAGCAGCTTAGCTGGGACAGGGGGCGGACCCCAGCATTTT.